This section outlines one TCR beta chain sequence together with its context. Its antigen is not identified. This entry comes from a study of cytomegalovirus exposure and HLA in healthy donors. Study-level background: The study placed less than 90% of its approximately 430 genotyped donors in the Caucasian-associated ancestry cluster.

Regarding the study as a whole: For TCR beta chains, V- and J-gene trimming was later linked to a missense DCLRE1C variant.

Germline loops: CDR1 MDHEN, CDR2 SYDVKM. This CDR3 has 13 amino acids. With 8 bases removed from V and 2 bases from J, the gap between germline ends came to 12 bases. This PCR relied on a set of 60 Vbeta primers and 13 Jbeta primers. Method: immunoSEQ multiplex PCR; TCRdb's copy keeps in-frame clones and lacks some. The repertoire table contains just over 50,000 clones. The genes are TRBV28 and TRBJ1-1; D ambiguous. Sequencing used PBMCs. The sequence derives from an older woman in good health and CMV-seropositive. CDR3 residues: CASAGGSNTEAFF. Written as DNA, the CDR3 is TGTGCCAGCGCCGGCGGGTCTAACACTGAAGCTTTCTTT.